Following are 19 T cell receptor beta chains from one sample sequenced in a study of T cells expressing NK-cell markers. TCRdb reprocessed the 5' RACE reads, with one entry per CDR3 protein and no DNA. The table counts over 250,000 distinct CDR3 sequences; around 4.2% lies in the top ten. Specimen: blood T cells: a sorted CD56 or NKG2C T cell subset, CD4+ or CD8+ T cells, or bulk PBMC T cells (not recorded which). Receptors were obtained from a woman aged 18 to 75 in good health.

V is TRBV20-1 and J is TRBJ1-3; without DNA, the TCRdb call of TRBD1 cannot be checked. Per germline, CDR1 DFQATT and CDR2 SNEGSKA (reference sequence). The CDR3 is 15 residues long. The CDR3 spells CSARDADRGGNTIYF.

V and J are TRBV2 and TRBJ2-3; TCRdb's D call, TRBD2, is unchecked because there is no DNA. The CDR3 extends over 16 amino acids. CDR1 and CDR2 from the germline V gene are SNHLY and FYNNEI. This CDR3 reads CASSEQAGGPTDTQYF.

The J gene is TRBJ2-6, the V gene TRBV28; the TCRdb call, TRBD1, lacks DNA for checking. Germline V gene data show CDR1 as MDHEN and CDR2 as SYDVKM. The CDR3 contains 16 residues. This CDR3 is CASSLLGQSGANVLTF.

CDR3: CASSTRGERTDTQYF. V is TRBV11-3 and J is TRBJ2-3; TCRdb proposes TRBD1, but this gene call is untestable without DNA. This CDR3 comprises 15 residues. The germline gives CDR1 SGHNT, CDR2 YENEEA.

The CDR3: CSVEVGSETQYF. The genes are TRBV29-1 and TRBJ2-5. The length of the CDR3 is 12 residues. Looked up from germline, CDR1 is SQVTM and CDR2 is ANQGSEA.

This CDR3 reads CASPHTNTGELFF. This chain uses TRBV12-3 or TRBV12-4 with TRBJ2-2. CDR3 length: 13 residues.

This chain joins TRBV18 and TRBJ1-1; TCRdb outputs TRBD1, but without DNA this stays unchecked. Per the germline V gene, CDR1 is KGHSH and CDR2 is LQKENI. CDR3 length: 16 residues. CDR3 residues: CASSPRGVRTDTEAFF.

This chain links TRBV12-3 or TRBV12-4 with TRBJ2-5; lacking DNA, the TRBD1 call made by TCRdb goes unchecked. The CDR3 has 14 amino acids. The CDR3 sequence: CATRTQGRGETQYF.

The rearrangement joins TRBV5-6 to TRBJ1-2; TCRdb designates TRBD1, a call that cannot be tested without DNA. The CDR3 contains 13 residues. Germline V gene lookup returns CDR1 SGHDT and CDR2 YYEEEE. This chain's CDR3 is CASSLRGGNGYTF.

The rearrangement links TRBV20-1 to TRBJ1-5; there is no DNA to check the TCRdb D call of TRBD1. There are 17 residues in the CDR3. Looked up from germline, CDR1 is DFQATT and CDR2 is SNEGSKA (reference sequence). Here the CDR3 reads CSARDFQAGKSNQPQHF.

The rearrangement uses TRBV7-9 and TRBJ2-1; TCRdb lists TRBD2, though no DNA is available to test this call. Germline CDR1 and CDR2: SEHNR and FQNEAQ (reference sequence). This CDR3 is 13 amino acids long. The CDR3 sequence: CASSPTGPTAQFF. The whole variable domain, filled in from reference TRBV7-9 and TRBJ2-1, reads DTGVSQNPRHKITKRGQNVTFRCDPISEHNRLYWYRQTLGQGPEFLTYFQNEAQLEKSRLLSDRFSAERPKGSFSTLEIQRTEQGDSAMYLCASSPTGPTAQFFGPGTRLTVL.

V and J are TRBV12-3 or TRBV12-4 and TRBJ2-5; lacking DNA, the TRBD2 call made by TCRdb goes unchecked. The length of the CDR3 is 14 residues. The CDR3 loop reads CASSSPPRGETQYF.

The chain uses TRBV5-1 and TRBJ1-1. This CDR3 is built from 14 residues. The V gene's germline CDR1 is SGHRS and CDR2 YFSETQ. This chain's CDR3 is CASSLQVGNTEAFF.

The chain combines TRBV5-6 with TRBJ1-5; TCRdb names TRBD1, which stays unverified in the absence of DNA. Per the germline V gene, CDR1 is SGHDT and CDR2 is YYEEEE. The CDR3 length is 14 residues. The CDR3 loop is CASSIAGIRQPQHF.

V is TRBV25-1 and J is TRBJ2-3; TCRdb's D call, TRBD2, is unchecked because there is no DNA. The germline V gene has CDR1 MGHDK and CDR2 SYGVNS. This CDR3 is built from 16 residues. The CDR3: CASSVGTSPRTDTQYF. Full variable domain (remainder filled in from reference TRBV25-1 and TRBJ2-3): EADIYQTPRYLVIGTGKKITLECSQTMGHDKMYWYQQDPGMELHLIHYSYGVNSTEKGDLSSESTVSRIRTEHFPLTLESARPSHTSQYLCASSVGTSPRTDTQYFGPGTRLTVL.

The V gene is TRBV10-2, the J gene TRBJ2-7. The length of the CDR3 is 15 residues. Germline V lookup: CDR1 WSHSY, CDR2 SAAADI. The CDR3 protein is CASSESWSGRYEQYF.

The V call is TRBV12-3 or TRBV12-4, the J call TRBJ2-3; TCRdb selects TRBD2, and the lack of DNA leaves this call unchecked. This CDR3 has 15 amino acids. The CDR3 sequence is CASRKSSGRADTQYF.

This chain uses TRBV29-1 with TRBJ2-3; the TCRdb call, TRBD1, lacks DNA for checking. The CDR3 contains 15 residues. In germline, CDR1 is SQVTM, CDR2 ANQGSEA. The CDR3 protein is CSVRYSGGQTDTQYF.

The V gene is TRBV20-1, the J gene TRBJ2-5; TCRdb indicates TRBD2, and absent DNA this call remains unverified. The CDR3 has 14 residues. Germline assignment: CDR1 DFQATT and CDR2 SNEGSKA (reference sequence). CDR3: CSASRREGWDTQYF.